The 9 T cell receptor beta chains presented below share a single source sample, sequenced in a study of T-cell reconstitution after alpha-beta-depleted transplantation in children. The TCRbeta library was prepared with unique molecular identifiers. One entry per CDR3 protein, called by TCRdb with MiXCR from the PCR reads. The table has 600,000 to 700,000 distinct CDR3 sequences, around 17% seen once; the top ten hold 1.1%. Sequenced material: PBMCs from the stem cell graft donor, taken from the stem cell graft. These receptors all come from a human donor who donated a stem cell graft to a child with acute myeloid leukemia.

This clonotype was picked up many times. The CDR3, as DNA: TGTGCCAGCAGCCCTGACGGCTATCAGCCCCAGCATTTT. Protein: CASSPDGYQPQHF. This rearrangement joins TRBV6-2 or TRBV6-3 to TRBJ1-5; D call uncertain. Germline-derived CDR1 and CDR2 are MNHEY and SVGEGT. Trimming took off 6 bases at V and 5 bases at J, with 11 bases between the two ends. This CDR3 region has 13 residues.

This chain connects TRBV12-3 or TRBV12-4 to TRBJ1-3; unclear D gene. Trimming took 6 bases from V and 2 from J, leaving 17 bases between them. The CDR3 extends over 16 amino acids. The CDR3 loop is CASSSLGPLTGNTIYF. The CDR3 DNA sequence: TGTGCCAGCAGCTCCTTAGGGCCCTTGACTGGAAACACCATATATTTT.

This clonotype was seen many times. The V call is TRBV20-1, the J call TRBJ2-5; D might be TRBD1 or TRBD2, each matching 5 bases. The CDR3 length is 14 residues. Trimming pared 3 bases from V and 2 bases from J, leaving 13 bases between. Germline V gene sequence: CDR1 DFQATT, CDR2 SNEGSKA (reference sequence). The CDR3 loop is CSARSSRGQETQYF. The CDR3 DNA follows: TGCAGTGCTAGGAGTTCGAGGGGACAAGAGACCCAGTACTTC.

The V and J genes are TRBV29-1 and TRBJ2-5; 7 nucleotides agree with TRBD2. This CDR3 comprises 13 residues. V lost 7 bases, J lost 0 bases, and 5 bases stayed unmatched. Germline CDR1 SQVTM, CDR2 ANQGSEA. The CDR3 is CSGGGLYQETQYF. CDR3 nucleotide sequence: TGCAGCGGTGGGGGACTATACCAAGAGACCCAGTACTTC.

In this sample, this clonotype turned up a few times. This chain connects TRBV5-1 to TRBJ1-1; no clear D. Germline V lookup: CDR1 SGHRS, CDR2 YFSETQ. The CDR3 covers 15 residues. Trimming took off 0 bases at V and 0 bases at J, with 9 bases between the two ends. The CDR3 coding sequence is TGCGCCAGCAGCTTGGTCCCCGGGATGAACACTGAAGCTTTCTTT. It translates to CASSLVPGMNTEAFF.

This clonotype was counted only a few times. The V gene is TRBV4-3, the J gene TRBJ1-5; D ambiguous. Germline assignment: CDR1 LGHNA and CDR2 YSLEER. This CDR3 is 15 amino acids long. With 0 bases removed from V and 0 bases from J, the gap between germline ends came to 6 bases. CDR3 loop: CASSQDRYSNQPQHF. The CDR3 DNA is TGCGCCAGCAGCCAAGATCGATATAGCAATCAGCCCCAGCATTTT.

This clonotype has only a few counts. The chain is built from TRBV7-3 and TRBJ2-3; 14 nucleotides match TRBD2. Trimming removed 6 bases from V and 8 bases from J; junction bases left unmatched: 7. Germline V gene data show CDR1 as SGHTA and CDR2 as FQGTGA. The CDR3 sequence is 15 residues long. The CDR3 region has the DNA TGTGCCAGCAGTTTTGGGACTAGCGGGGGAGGTACGCAGTATTTT. Its translation: CASSFGTSGGGTQYF.

The CDR3 nucleotides are TGTGCCAGCAGCTTGGGACTAGCGGCGAGCAATGAGCAGTTCTTC. Translated: CASSLGLAASNEQFF. This chain uses TRBV7-3 with TRBJ2-1; 11 bases map to TRBD2. J gave up 6 bases and V 3 bases, and 4 bases lay outside the gene matches. This CDR3 is built from 15 residues. Germline CDR1 SGHTA, CDR2 FQGTGA.

The V gene is TRBV27, the J gene TRBJ2-3; D is unresolved. CDR1 and CDR2 (germline): MNHEY, SMNVEV (reference sequence). Deletions cut 4 bases from V and 2 bases from J, with 25 bases between. The CDR3 runs to 19 residues. The CDR3 nucleotides read TGTGCCAGCAGTTCAAGAACAAATAACTGGCGAGTTAACACAGATACGCAGTATTTT. It translates to CASSSRTNNWRVNTDTQYF.